A selection of T cell receptor beta chains follows, all from one sample in a study of cytomegalovirus exposure and HLA in healthy donors. Assay: immunoSEQ multiplex PCR; the TCRdb copy retains only in-frame clones and omits some. The profile covers about 120,000 clones, with approximately 75% appearing a single time and 1.5% to 2% taken by the ten largest. Sequenced sample: PBMCs. These receptors were obtained from a man between 35 and 55 years old in good health and CMV-seronegative. Both conserved end residues are part of each CDR3. D genes are given only for firm matches. Clone size is not always given. Where it is, it says once, few, many or a class for expanded clones.

>TRBJ1-5|TRBV15|.|few
.
CATSREPEGILAQHF
>TRBJ2-3|TRBV5-1|.|few
TGCGCCAGCAGCTTAAAGGAGCTGGGTATCACAGATACGCAGTATTTT
CASSLKELGITDTQYF
>TRBJ1-2|TRBV2|TRBD1|.
TGTGCCAGCAGCGGACAGGGGGATGGCTACACCTTC
CASSGQGDGYTF
>TRBJ2-2|TRBV29-1|TRBD1|few
TGCAGCGTTTCCGAAGCAGGGGGCGCGAGGGGGGAGCTGTTTTTT
CSVSEAGGARGELFF
>TRBJ1-2|TRBV9|.|.
TGTGCCAGCAGCGACCGGGGGATCAGCTATGGCTACACCTTC
CASSDRGISYGYTF
>TRBJ1-3|TRBV5-1|.|.
TGCGCCAGCAGCCAACTACCGGGGGGAGGAGGAAACACCATATATTTT
CASSQLPGGGGNTIYF
>TRBJ1-4|TRBV7-9|TRBD1|.
TGTGCCAGCAGCTTAAATCCAGGGGGCCATAGTGAAAAACTGTTTTTT
CASSLNPGGHSEKLFF
>TRBJ2-3|TRBV5-6|.|.
TGTGCCAGCAGCTTGGGTCGTACTAGCACAGATACGCAGTATTTT
CASSLGRTSTDTQYF
>TRBJ2-7|TRBV28|TRBD2|.
TGTGCCAGCAGTTCCCCAATTTTAGCGGGAGTGGGTTACGAGCAGTACTTC
CASSSPILAGVGYEQYF
>TRBJ2-7|TRBV27|TRBD2|few
TGTGCCAGCAGTTTTGCGGCCGGTGCGGGAGGAATTCGGTTCGAGCAGTACTTC
CASSFAAGAGGIRFEQYF
>TRBJ1-1|TRBV10-1|.|few
TGCGCCAGCAGTACAGGAGCCATGAACACTGAAGCTTTCTTT
CASSTGAMNTEAFF
>TRBJ1-2|TRBV7-2|TRBD1|.
TGTGCCAGCAGCACGTATCAGGGGGATTTAGCCACCTTC
CASSTYQGDLATF
>TRBJ2-2|TRBV30|.|.
TGTGCCTGGGAAAGTCTAGCGAACACCGGGGAGCTGTTTTTT
CAWESLANTGELFF
>TRBJ1-1|TRBV5-4|.|.
TGTGCCAGCAGCTTGGGGGGCGGCCTGAACACTGAAGCTTTCTTT
CASSLGGGLNTEAFF
>TRBJ1-2|TRBV7-8|.|.
TGTGCCAGCAGCCACCACGGGGGGGGAGGTGATGGCTACACCTTC
CASSHHGGGGDGYTF
>TRBJ1-2|TRBV10-1|.|few
TGCGCCAGCAGTCCCGGGGGGGTGAACTATGGCTACACCTTC
CASSPGGVNYGYTF
>TRBJ2-1|TRBV28|TRBD2|.
TGTGCCAGCAGCCTCCCGGGACTAGCGGGTAGGAATGAGCAGTTCTTC
CASSLPGLAGRNEQFF
>TRBJ1-6|TRBV20-1|.|.
TGCAGTGCCTCTACCAATTCACCCCTCCACTTT
CSASTNSPLHF
>TRBJ1-3|TRBV28|.|.
TGTGCCAGCAGTTCCAACTTCGCGACAGGCACTGGAAACACCATATATTTT
CASSSNFATGTGNTIYF
>TRBJ2-3|TRBV4-1|TRBD2|.
TGCGCCAGCAGCCAACTTCTCTTAGCGGGAGGGGGCCCAGATACGCAGTATTTT
CASSQLLLAGGGPDTQYF
>TRBJ2-2|TRBV7-9|TRBD1|.
TGTTCCAGCAGCTTAGGGGACAGGATGACCGGGGAGCTGTTTTTT
CSSSLGDRMTGELFF
>TRBJ2-1|TRBV6-6|.|.
TGTGCCACCATGACTTTACTCTACAATGAGCAGTTCTTC
CATMTLLYNEQFF
>TRBJ1-2|TRBV4-1|.|.
TGCGCCAGCAGCCTGGAGCTAGATTCGAACTATGGCTACACCTTC
CASSLELDSNYGYTF
>TRBJ1-2|TRBV30|.|.
TGTGCCTGGAGGTTAACAGTCGCCTATGGCTACACCTTC
CAWRLTVAYGYTF
>TRBJ2-7|TRBV11-2|TRBD1|once
TGTGCCAGCAGCTCAGGACAGGGGGCAGTTTACGAGCAGTACTTC
CASSSGQGAVYEQYF
>TRBJ2-7|TRBV5-1|TRBD2|.
TGCGCCAGCAGGGGACTAGCGGGGACCTACGAGCAGTACTTC
CASRGLAGTYEQYF
>TRBJ1-1|TRBV14|TRBD1|few
TGTGCCAGCAGCCACCAGGGGGCCTACACTGAAGCTTTCTTT
CASSHQGAYTEAFF
>TRBJ1-1|TRBV6-5|.|.
TGTGCCAGCGCGAGGGAATCTAACACTGAAGCTTTCTTT
CASARESNTEAFF
>TRBJ2-6|TRBV7-3|.|.
TGTGCCAGCAGCTTAACGAGGGTGGGGGCCAACGGCCTGACTTTC
CASSLTRVGANGLTF
>TRBJ1-4|TRBV7-9|.|.
TGTGCCAGCAGCCCCGGGGTGGTGGAAAAACTGTTTTTT
CASSPGVVEKLFF
>TRBJ1-3|TRBV7-2|TRBD1|.
TGTGCCAGCAGCACCAGGACAGGGGGCGCAGGAAACACCATATATTTT
CASSTRTGGAGNTIYF
>TRBJ1-6|TRBV6-5|.|.
TGTGCCAGCAGTTACTCGGGCCGGATCAATTCACCCCTCCACTTT
CASSYSGRINSPLHF
>TRBJ2-3|TRBV7-9|TRBD2|.
TGTGCCAGCAGCTTAGCTAGCGGGGGGACTGTGATAGATACGCAGTATTTT
CASSLASGGTVIDTQYF
>TRBJ2-4|TRBV5-6|.|.
TGTGCCAGCAGCTTGGGGGTGGGGGCCAAAAACAGTCAGTACTTC
CASSLGVGAKNSQYF
>TRBJ2-3|TRBV9|TRBD2|.
TGTGCCAGCAGCGTAGGAGGCCGGGGGGGAGGCACAGATACGCAGTATTTT
CASSVGGRGGGTDTQYF
>TRBJ2-2|TRBV7-9|.|.
TGTGCCAGCAGGCCACAGGGCACCGGGGAGCTGTTTTTT
CASRPQGTGELFF
>TRBJ1-2|TRBV16|.|.
TGTGCCAGCAGCCAATCGGGGACAAACTATGGCTACACCTTC
CASSQSGTNYGYTF
>TRBJ1-6|TRBV6-6|TRBD1|.
TGTGCCAGCAGTTTTGGACAGGGGGGTTCACCCCTCCACTTT
CASSFGQGGSPLHF